A selection of T cell receptor beta chains follows, all from one sample in a study of cytomegalovirus exposure and HLA in healthy donors. Some clones are missing from TCRdb's copy, which holds only in-frame ones; the method was immunoSEQ multiplex PCR. The table shows 130,000 to 150,000 clones, with around 90% occurring only once. The sample comprised PBMCs. The receptors were gathered from a woman under 30 in good health and CMV-seropositive. Both conserved end residues are part of each CDR3. D genes are given only for firm matches. Not every row has a clone size; where given, it reads once, few, many or a size class.

d_call	v_call	clone_size	j_call	cdr3_nt	cdr3_aa
.	TRBV4-1	.	TRBJ2-7	TGCGCCAGCAGCCAAGGACAAGGGGTCGAGTACGAGCAGTACTTC	CASSQGQGVEYEQYF
TRBD2	TRBV25-1	few	TRBJ2-1	TGTGCCAGCAGTGTTAGCGGGAGGGGCCATGAGCAGTTCTTC	CASSVSGRGHEQFF
.	TRBV30	once	TRBJ2-7	TGTGCCTGGAGTGTTGAAAACGGAGCCTACGAGCAGTACTTC	CAWSVENGAYEQYF
.	TRBV5-1	.	TRBJ2-1	TGCGCCAGCAGCTCCGGACTGTCCGGTGAGCAGTTCTTC	CASSSGLSGEQFF
.	TRBV28	.	TRBJ2-7	TGTGCCAGCACCCTGGGAGGAGCGGCCTACGAGCAGTACTTC	CASTLGGAAYEQYF
TRBD1	TRBV28	.	TRBJ1-4	TGTGCCAGCAGTCCACGAACCGGACAGGGGAGTTCTGAAAAACTGTTTTTT	CASSPRTGQGSSEKLFF
.	TRBV6-1	.	TRBJ2-7	TGTGCCAGCAGTGAAGCCCCCGGACAGTACGAGCAGTACTTC	CASSEAPGQYEQYF
.	TRBV10-3	.	TRBJ1-1	TGTGCCATCAGTGATAGACAGGTATCGAACACTGAAGCTTTCTTT	CAISDRQVSNTEAFF
.	TRBV30	few	TRBJ2-7	TGTGCCTGGAGTGTACAGGGCTCCTACGAGCAGTACTTC	CAWSVQGSYEQYF
.	TRBV6-5	.	TRBJ2-1	TGTGCCAGCAGTTACTCTACAGCATACAATGAGCAGTTCTTC	CASSYSTAYNEQFF
TRBD2	TRBV28	.	TRBJ2-4	TGTGCCAGCAGACTTCCGGGACTAGCGGGGGGGAAAGCCAAAAACATTCAGTACTTC	CASRLPGLAGGKAKNIQYF
.	TRBV28	.	TRBJ2-1	TGTGCCAGCAGTTTCGGGCTAGCCAATGAGCAGTTCTTC	CASSFGLANEQFF
.	TRBV11-3	.	TRBJ2-5	TGTGCCAGCAGCTTAGGCGGGGCGTACCAAGAGACCCAGTACTTC	CASSLGGAYQETQYF